These 12 T cell receptor beta chains share one sample of origin, sequenced in a study of shared clonotypes between healthy human individuals. Libraries were prepared by immunoSEQ multiplex PCR; TCRdb keeps only in-frame clonotypes and omits some of them. The sample records over 2 million clones, just under 95% being singletons. Source material: naive CD4+ T cells from PBMCs. Subset defined: CD45RA+ positively selected. Receptors originate from a man aged 18 to 29 in good health. Some clones in this sample may be carry-over from other donors' samples.

The chain has TRBV25-1 and TRBJ1-2, with TRBD1 identical over 7 bases. CDR3 length: 16 residues. Germline V gene lookup returns CDR1 MGHDK and CDR2 SYGVNS. V dropped 4 bases and J dropped 2; count of bases not matched to a gene: 10. CDR3 loop: CASSGTTGAKNYGYTF. DNA for the CDR3: TGTGCCAGCAGTGGTACCACAGGGGCGAAAAACTATGGCTACACCTTC.

V and J are TRBV28 and TRBJ2-7; D is unclear. The CDR3 runs to 14 residues. Germline lookup yields CDR1 MDHEN and CDR2 SYDVKM. V dropped 6 bases and J dropped 0 bases, with 12 bases sitting between them. The CDR3: CASSLLAASYEQYF. The CDR3 DNA follows: TGTGCCAGCAGCCTGCTGGCAGCCTCCTACGAGCAGTACTTC.

The chain uses TRBV29-1 and TRBJ1-2, with TRBD1 matching 10 bases. Germline V gene lookup returns CDR1 SQVTM and CDR2 ANQGSEA. Unmatched junction bases numbered 3, after V lost 6 bases and J lost 2 bases. The CDR3 has 13 residues. This chain's CDR3 is CSVRGQGNYGYTF. CDR3 DNA: TGCAGCGTACGGGGACAGGGGAACTATGGCTACACCTTC.

The V and J genes are TRBV27 and TRBJ2-7; 7 positions match TRBD1. Germline CDR1 is MNHEY and CDR2 is SMNVEV (reference sequence). Losses at the gene ends were 4 bases for V and 0 bases for J; bases not matched to a gene: 9. The CDR3 loop spans 16 amino acids. The CDR3 sequence: CASSSPNRQGSYEQYF. The DNA for the CDR3 is TGTGCCAGCAGTTCACCCAATCGACAGGGCTCCTACGAGCAGTACTTC.

CDR3 amino acids: CASSLGESYGYTF. For the CDR3, the DNA is TGTGCCAGCAGTTTAGGGGAGTCCTATGGCTACACCTTC. The chain carries TRBV27 and TRBJ1-2, with D uncertain. CDR1 MNHEY and CDR2 SMNVEV come from the germline V gene (reference sequence). The CDR3 runs to 13 residues. Trimming stripped 2 bases from V and 4 bases from J, with 8 bases between.

This chain uses TRBV4-2 with TRBJ2-1; 12 bases line up with TRBD2. Germline-derived CDR1 and CDR2 are LGHNA and YNFKEQ. This CDR3 has 19 amino acids. Unmatched junction bases numbered 12, after V lost 0 bases and J lost 6 bases. In DNA, the CDR3 is TGTGCCAGCAGCCAAGATATCGGTTCTAGCGGGAGGGCCTTCAATGAGCAGTTCTTC. Its protein is CASSQDIGSSGRAFNEQFF.

The V and J genes are TRBV5-5 and TRBJ2-7, with D perhaps matching TRBD2 (5 bases). Germline CDR1 and CDR2: SGHKS and YYEKEE (reference sequence). This CDR3 spans 13 amino acids. Trimming left V 4 bases short and J 3 bases short, with 11 bases between. The CDR3 region has the DNA TGTGCCAGCAGCCCACTACGGGGCTACGAGCAGTACTTC. Translated, it gives CASSPLRGYEQYF.

The chain links TRBV7-9 to TRBJ2-7; D may be TRBD2 (6 bases). The CDR3 spans 14 residues. Germline lookup yields CDR1 SEHNR and CDR2 FQNEAQ (reference sequence). V was clipped by 5 bases and J by 6 bases, with 17 bases between them. In nucleotides, the CDR3 is TGTGCCAGCAGCCCCGACCGGGACTCGGTCGAGCAGTACTTC. It encodes CASSPDRDSVEQYF.

This clone came up once. This sequence joins TRBV27 and TRBJ2-7, with 12 bases matching TRBD1. V gave up 8 bases and J gave up 8 bases; unmatched junction bases: 13. The germline V gene has CDR1 MNHEY and CDR2 SMNVEV (reference sequence). The CDR3 is 15 residues long. The CDR3 DNA reads as TGTGCCAGCTCTTTCGACCGGGACAGGGGGCTACAGCAGTACTTC. It codes for CASSFDRDRGLQQYF.

The table lists this clone with a count of one. The rearrangement links TRBV5-6 to TRBJ2-5, with D tentatively TRBD1 (6 bases). CDR3 size: 15 residues. V was clipped by 5 bases and J by 2 bases, with 16 bases between them. From germline, CDR1 is SGHDT and CDR2 YYEEEE. CDR3 sequence reads: CASRRLTGLQETQYF. CDR3 nucleotide sequence: TGTGCCAGCAGACGTCTGACAGGCCTTCAAGAGACCCAGTACTTC.

About this clone itself: The same CDR3 is also encoded by other DNA sequences in this sample. The V gene is TRBV7-3, the J gene TRBJ2-1, with TRBD2 identical over 9 bases. V dropped 5 bases and J dropped 9; count of bases not matched to a gene: 2. The CDR3 contains 12 residues. CDR1 is SGHTA, CDR2 FQGTGA, per germline. CDR3: CASSPREGEQFF. The CDR3 region has the DNA TGTGCCAGCAGCCCGCGGGAGGGTGAGCAGTTCTTC.

The chain links TRBV7-2 to TRBJ1-1, with D hard to call. V was trimmed by 3 bases and J by 1 base, leaving 15 bases between them. Germline V lookup: CDR1 SGHTA, CDR2 FQGNSA. The length of the CDR3 is 16 residues. The CDR3 DNA reads TGTGCCAGCAGCTTTGGTGACTCCCGGGGGAACACTGAAGCTTTCTTT. Its translation is CASSFGDSRGNTEAFF. Using reference TRBV7-2 and TRBJ1-1 for the parts outside the CDR3, the full variable domain is GAGVSQSPSNKVTEKGKDVELRCDPISGHTALYWYRQSLGQGLEFLIYFQGNSAPDKSGLPSDRFSAERTGGSVSTLTIQRTQQEDSAVYLCASSFGDSRGNTEAFFGQGTRLTVV.